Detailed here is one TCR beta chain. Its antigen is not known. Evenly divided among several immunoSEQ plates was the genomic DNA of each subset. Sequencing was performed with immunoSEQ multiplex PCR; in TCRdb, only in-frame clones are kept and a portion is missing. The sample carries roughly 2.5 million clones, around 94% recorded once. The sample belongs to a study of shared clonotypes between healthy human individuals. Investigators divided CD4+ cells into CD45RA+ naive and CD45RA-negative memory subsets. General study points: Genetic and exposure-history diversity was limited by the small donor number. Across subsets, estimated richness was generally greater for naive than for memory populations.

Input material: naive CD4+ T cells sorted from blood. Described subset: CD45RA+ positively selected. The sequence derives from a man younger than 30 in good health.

Written as DNA, the CDR3 is TGTGCCAGCAGCTTGGCCGGGACCAGGTACGAGCAGTACTTC. Residues: CASSLAGTRYEQYF. V and J are TRBV5-4 and TRBJ2-7; the D gene could be TRBD1 or TRBD2 (5 bases each). CDR1 is SGHNT, CDR2 YYREEE, per germline (reference sequence). The CDR3 covers 14 residues. Trimming left V 0 bases short and J 4 bases short, with 11 bases between.